Below are 5 T cell receptor beta chains sequenced from a single sample in a study of Tregs in tolerant kidney transplant recipients. Repertoires were generated with immunoSEQ multiplex PCR, while TCRdb's copy carries only in-frame clones and drops some. The table lists around 98,000 clones, over 85% of them singletons, with approximately 0.5% in the top ten. Sequenced here: CD4+ T cells from blood, sampled before the transplant. The origin of the receptors is a human donor who received a combined kidney and bone marrow transplant.

As concerns this clone: A read error may account for a junction end that differs from germline. J is TRBJ1-2 and V is TRBV2, with a possible D match to TRBD1 (5 bases). The CDR3 extends over 13 amino acids. CDR1 is SNHLY and CDR2 is FYNNEI in the germline V gene. CDR3 DNA: TGTGTCAGCAGCGCAGGACACCTCTATGGCTACACCTTC. Residues: CVSSAGHLYGYTF. Combining the CDR3 with reference TRBV2 and TRBJ1-2 gives the whole variable domain EPEVTQTPSHQVTQMGQEVILRCVPISNHLYFYWYRQILGQKVEFLVSFYNNEISEKSEIFDDQFSVERPDGSNFTLKIRSTKLEDSAMYFCVSSAGHLYGYTFGSGTRLTVV.

The V gene is TRBV4-1, the J gene TRBJ2-7, with 9 nucleotides matching TRBD1. V dropped 4 bases and J dropped 2; count of bases not matched to a gene: 3. Germline V CDR1 and CDR2: MGHRA, YSYEKL. This CDR3 spans 14 amino acids. This CDR3 reads CASSRRDRAYEQYF. The CDR3 nucleotides read TGCGCCAGCAGCCGCCGGGACAGGGCCTACGAGCAGTACTTC.

This clone was observed once. This chain links TRBV6-5 with TRBJ2-1, with 13 bases matching TRBD2. The length of the CDR3 is 12 residues. CDR1 MNHEY and CDR2 SVGAGI come from the germline V gene. Unmatched junction bases numbered 5, after V lost 6 bases and J lost 15 bases. CDR3 in DNA: TGTGCCAGCAGAACTAGCGGGGGGGTGTGGTTCTTC. Translation: CASRTSGGVWFF.

This clone was observed a single time. Relative to the germline gene, one junction end is altered; a read error may explain this. V and J are TRBV7-3 and TRBJ2-6; possibly TRBD1 for D (6 bases). CDR1 SGHTA and CDR2 FQGTGA come from the germline V gene. The CDR3 sequence is 17 residues long. The CDR3 sequence is CASSIRDIGSGANVLTF. The CDR3 DNA sequence: TGTGCCAGCAGCATCCGGGACATCGGTTCTGGAGCCAACGTCCTGACTTTC.

The chain joins TRBV11-1 to TRBJ2-1; maybe TRBD1 (5 bases). The CDR3 spans 14 residues. Trimming pared 5 bases from V and 5 bases from J, leaving 13 bases between. Germline lookup yields CDR1 SGHAT and CDR2 FQDESV (reference sequence). DNA for the CDR3: TGTGCCAGCAGCCCCATGGCACAGGACAATGAGCAGTTCTTC. Its protein product is CASSPMAQDNEQFF.